A single T cell receptor beta chain is shown here with its context. The CDR3 runs to 10 residues. This entry belongs to a study of blood T cell repertoires in COVID-19. Across the study: Both acute and convalescent COVID-19 samples were obtained from the United States, Italy and Spain. T cells, B-cell-depleted T cells, or PBMCs provided the cDNA or gDNA that served as material.

Produced via immunoSEQ multiplex PCR; TCRdb's table is partial and in-frame only. In the table there are about 160,000 clones, around four fifths of which are singletons. Resolution of symptoms, clearance, or two negative PCRs was present in recovered Cohort 3 donors. The sample consisted of PBMCs or T cells enriched from blood (not recorded which). The chain links TRBV21-1 to TRBJ2-7; no DNA check was done on the table's D call, TRBD1. TRBV21-1 is marked as a pseudogene. The receptor comes from a woman aged 45-59 years who had recovered from COVID-19. CDR3 region: CASSCYEQYF. The CDR3 DNA is TGTGCCAGCTCATGCTACGAGCAGTACTTC.